This is a list of T cell receptor beta chains from one sample in a study of T-cell memory formation after mild COVID-19. A single record per CDR3 protein comes from TCRdb applying MiXCR to the 5' RACE reads. Of under 400,000 distinct CDR3 sequences in the sample, over 20% were seen once. The specimen sequenced was PBMCs or a T cell subset sorted from them (not recorded which). These receptors were collected from an adult woman who had mild COVID-19 (a few samples of this study predate the infection). Cell type and time point are not known. Both conserved end residues are part of each CDR3. Each record gives: clone size, J gene, D gene, V gene, CDR3 DNA, CDR3 protein. D genes are given only for firm matches. Only some rows state a clone size, as once, few, many or a class for expanded clones.

>few|TRBJ1-3|-|TRBV6-5
TGTGCCAGCAGTCAACAGATCCTACCCGAGATATTT
CASSQQILPEIF
>few|TRBJ1-2|TRBD1|TRBV12-3/TRBV12-4
TGTGCCAGCACTGACAGGGGAAACTATGGCTACACCTTC
CASTDRGNYGYTF
>-|TRBJ2-3|TRBD2|TRBV9
TGTGCCAGCAGCGTAGGACTAGCGGGGGCGACAGATACGCAGTATTTT
CASSVGLAGATDTQYF
>few|TRBJ2-2|-|TRBV15
TGTGCCACCAGGGGAGGACGAAACACCGGGGAGCTGTTTTTT
CATRGGRNTGELFF
>-|TRBJ1-1|TRBD1|TRBV5-1
TGCGCCAGCAGCTTGGACTCGACAGGGCCGGGTTTCTTT
CASSLDSTGPGFF
>-|TRBJ1-5|TRBD1|TRBV29-1
TGCAGCGTTCAAACAGGGGGCAATCAGCCCCAGCATTTT
CSVQTGGNQPQHF
>-|TRBJ2-7|-|TRBV24-1
TGTGCCACCAGGGAGGGTCCCGGAGGCGAGCAGTACTTC
CATREGPGGEQYF
>-|TRBJ2-5|TRBD1|TRBV6-2/TRBV6-3
TGTGCCAGCAGGCCGGATGGACAGGGAAGAGAGACCCAGTACTTC
CASRPDGQGRETQYF
>-|TRBJ2-7|TRBD1|TRBV4-3
TGCGCCAGCAGCCAAGATAGCGGACAGGGCTACGAGCAGTACTTC
CASSQDSGQGYEQYF
>-|TRBJ2-7|-|TRBV14
TGTGCCAGCAATAGTGACCCGCGGAGCGAGCAGTACTTC
CASNSDPRSEQYF
>-|TRBJ2-1|TRBD1|TRBV5-6
TGTGCCAGCAGCTTGGATGGGACAGCGCAGTTCTTC
CASSLDGTAQFF
>many|TRBJ2-7|TRBD2|TRBV10-3
TGTGCCATCAGTGGTACTAGCGGGAGCAACTACGAGCAGTACTTC
CAISGTSGSNYEQYF